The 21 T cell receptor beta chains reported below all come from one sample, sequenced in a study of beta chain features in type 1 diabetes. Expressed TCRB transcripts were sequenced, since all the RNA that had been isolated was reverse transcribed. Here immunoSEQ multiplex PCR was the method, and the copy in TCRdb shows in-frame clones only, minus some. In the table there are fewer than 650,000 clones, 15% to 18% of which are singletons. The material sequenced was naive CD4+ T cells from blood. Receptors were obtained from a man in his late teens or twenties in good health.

CDR3 in amino acids: CASIPYGVGSYEQYF. In nucleotides, the CDR3 is TGTGCCAGCATTCCATACGGGGTAGGCTCCTACGAGCAGTACTTC. The chain recombines TRBV7-2 with TRBJ2-7, with D possibly being TRBD2 (5 bases). Germline V gene data show CDR1 as SGHTA and CDR2 as FQGNSA. V was pared by 7 bases and J by 0 bases, with 16 bases between. The CDR3 has 15 residues.

CDR3: CASSRSSGQETQYF. In DNA form, the CDR3 reads TGTGCCAGTTCGAGGTCTAGCGGACAAGAGACCCAGTACTTC. The chain uses TRBV7-2 and TRBJ2-5, with 7 bases matching TRBD2. CDR3 length equals 14 residues. V lost 9 bases and J lost 2; bases outside the gene matches: 9. Germline V gene data show CDR1 as SGHTA and CDR2 as FQGNSA. The variable domain in full, completed from reference TRBV7-2 and TRBJ2-5, reads GAGVSQSPSNKVTEKGKDVELRCDPISGHTALYWYRQSLGQGLEFLIYFQGNSAPDKSGLPSDRFSAERTGGSVSTLTIQRTQQEDSAVYLCASSRSSGQETQYFGPGTRLLVL.

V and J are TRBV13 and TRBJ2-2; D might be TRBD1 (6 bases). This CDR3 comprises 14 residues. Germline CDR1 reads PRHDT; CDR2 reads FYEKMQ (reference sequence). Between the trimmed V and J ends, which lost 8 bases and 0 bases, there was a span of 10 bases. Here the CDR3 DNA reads TGTGCCAGCTTGGACAGCACGAACACCGGGGAGCTGTTTTTT. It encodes CASLDSTNTGELFF. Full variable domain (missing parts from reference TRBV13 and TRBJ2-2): AAGVIQSPRHLIKEKRETATLKCYPIPRHDTVYWYQQGPGQDPQFLISFYEKMQSDKGSIPDRFSAQQFSDYHSELNMSSLELGDSALYFCASLDSTNTGELFFGEGSRLTVL.

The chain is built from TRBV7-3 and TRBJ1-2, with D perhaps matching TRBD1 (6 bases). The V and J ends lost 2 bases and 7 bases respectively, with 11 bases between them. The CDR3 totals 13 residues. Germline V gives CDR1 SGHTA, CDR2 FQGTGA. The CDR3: CASSLSGGFGYTF. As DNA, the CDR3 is TGTGCCAGCAGCTTATCTGGGGGCTTTGGCTACACCTTC.

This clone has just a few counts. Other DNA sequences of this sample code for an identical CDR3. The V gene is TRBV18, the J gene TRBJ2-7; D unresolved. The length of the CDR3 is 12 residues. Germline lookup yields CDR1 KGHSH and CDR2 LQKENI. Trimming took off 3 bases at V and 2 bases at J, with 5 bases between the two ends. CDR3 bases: TGTGCCAGCTCACCCGGACCCTACGAGCAGTACTTC. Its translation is CASSPGPYEQYF.

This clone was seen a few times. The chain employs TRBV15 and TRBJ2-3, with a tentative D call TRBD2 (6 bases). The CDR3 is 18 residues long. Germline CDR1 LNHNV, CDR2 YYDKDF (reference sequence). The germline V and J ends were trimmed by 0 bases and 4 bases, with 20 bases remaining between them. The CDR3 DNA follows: TGTGCCACCAGCAGAGATGTGAGGGGACTTCTCCTTTCAGATACGCAGTATTTT. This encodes CATSRDVRGLLLSDTQYF.

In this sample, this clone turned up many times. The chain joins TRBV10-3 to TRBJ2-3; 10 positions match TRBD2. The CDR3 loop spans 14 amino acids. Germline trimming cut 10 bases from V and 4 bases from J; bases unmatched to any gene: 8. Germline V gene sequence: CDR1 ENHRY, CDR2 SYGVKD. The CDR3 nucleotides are TGTGCCACCCTAGCGGGAGTCGGCGCAGATACGCAGTATTTT. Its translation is CATLAGVGADTQYF.

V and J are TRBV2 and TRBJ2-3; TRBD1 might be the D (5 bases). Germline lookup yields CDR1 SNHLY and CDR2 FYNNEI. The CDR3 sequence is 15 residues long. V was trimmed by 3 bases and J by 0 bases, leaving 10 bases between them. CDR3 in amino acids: CASSDQGHSTDTQYF. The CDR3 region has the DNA TGTGCCAGCAGTGATCAGGGCCATAGCACAGATACGCAGTATTTT.

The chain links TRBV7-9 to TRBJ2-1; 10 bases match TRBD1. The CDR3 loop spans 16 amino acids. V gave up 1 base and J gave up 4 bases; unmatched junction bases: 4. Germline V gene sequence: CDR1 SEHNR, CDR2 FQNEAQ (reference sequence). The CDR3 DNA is TGTGCCAGCAGCTTAGGGGACAGGGGTCGGTACAATGAGCAGTTCTTC. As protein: CASSLGDRGRYNEQFF.

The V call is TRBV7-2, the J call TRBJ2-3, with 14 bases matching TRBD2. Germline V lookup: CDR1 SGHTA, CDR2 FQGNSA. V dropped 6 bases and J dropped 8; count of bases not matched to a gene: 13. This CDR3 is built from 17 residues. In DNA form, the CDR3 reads TGTGCCAGCAGTTGGCCGGGACTAGCGGGGGCCCCAGGTACGCAGTATTTT. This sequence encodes CASSWPGLAGAPGTQYF.

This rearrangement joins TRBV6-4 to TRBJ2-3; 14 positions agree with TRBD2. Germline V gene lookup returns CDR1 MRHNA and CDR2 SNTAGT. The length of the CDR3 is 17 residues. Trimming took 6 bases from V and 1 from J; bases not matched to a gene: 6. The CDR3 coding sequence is TGTGCCAGCAGCCCAGGACTAGCGGGGGGTCGCACAGATACGCAGTATTTT. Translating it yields CASSPGLAGGRTDTQYF.

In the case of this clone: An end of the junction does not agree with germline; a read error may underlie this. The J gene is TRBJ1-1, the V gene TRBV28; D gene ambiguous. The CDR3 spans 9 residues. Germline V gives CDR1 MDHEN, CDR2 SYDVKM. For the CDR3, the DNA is TGTGCCAGCAGTTTCCCCTCCAGGTGG. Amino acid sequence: CASSFPSRW.

CDR3 protein: CASSRRTDTGELFF. The DNA of the CDR3 is TGTGCCAGCAGCCGTAGGACAGACACCGGGGAGCTGTTTTTT. This chain joins TRBV27 and TRBJ2-2; perhaps TRBD1 as D (6 bases). The germline gives CDR1 MNHEY, CDR2 SMNVEV (reference sequence). This CDR3 comprises 14 residues. V lost 6 bases to trimming and J lost 3 bases, with 11 bases between them.

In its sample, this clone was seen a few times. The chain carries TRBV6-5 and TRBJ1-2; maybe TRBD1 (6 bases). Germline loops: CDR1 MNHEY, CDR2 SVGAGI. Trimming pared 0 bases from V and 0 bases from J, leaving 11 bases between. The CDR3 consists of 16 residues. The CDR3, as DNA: TGTGCCAGCAGTTACTCCGGGGGGGCAGCTAACTATGGCTACACCTTC. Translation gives CASSYSGGAANYGYTF.

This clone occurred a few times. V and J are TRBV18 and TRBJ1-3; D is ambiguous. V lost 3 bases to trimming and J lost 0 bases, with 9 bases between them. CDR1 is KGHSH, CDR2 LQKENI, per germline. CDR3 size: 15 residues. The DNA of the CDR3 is TGTGCCAGCTCACCGGCCGCCCTCTCTGGAAACACCATATATTTT. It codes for CASSPAALSGNTIYF. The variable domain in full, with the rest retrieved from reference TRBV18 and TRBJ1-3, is NAGVMQNPRHLVRRRGQEARLRCSPMKGHSHVYWYRQLPEEGLKFMVYLQKENIIDESGMPKERFSAEFPKEGPSILRIQQVVRGDSAAYFCASSPAALSGNTIYFGEGSWLTVV.

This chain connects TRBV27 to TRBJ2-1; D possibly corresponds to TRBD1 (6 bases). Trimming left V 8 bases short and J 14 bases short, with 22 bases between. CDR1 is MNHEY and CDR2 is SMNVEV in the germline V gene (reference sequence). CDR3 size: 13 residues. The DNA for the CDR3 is TGTGCCAGCTCCATGGTACAGGGTCTGAGGGAGTTCTTC. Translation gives CASSMVQGLREFF.

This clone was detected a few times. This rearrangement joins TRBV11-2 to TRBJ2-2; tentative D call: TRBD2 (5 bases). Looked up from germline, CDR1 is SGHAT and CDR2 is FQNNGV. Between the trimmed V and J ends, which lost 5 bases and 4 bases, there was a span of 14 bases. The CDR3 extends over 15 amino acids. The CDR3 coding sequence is TGTGCCAGCAGCCCCCTCGGGGTGAGCACCGGGGAGCTGTTTTTT. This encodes CASSPLGVSTGELFF. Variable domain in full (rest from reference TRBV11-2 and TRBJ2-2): EAGVAQSPRYKIIEKRQSVAFWCNPISGHATLYWYQQILGQGPKLLIQFQNNGVVDDSQLPKDRFSAERLKGVDSTLKIQPAKLEDSAVYLCASSPLGVSTGELFFGEGSRLTVL.

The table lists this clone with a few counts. CDR3 residues: CASSNTRGNTEAFF. The CDR3 nucleotides read TGTGCCAGCAGCAACACCAGGGGGAACACTGAAGCTTTCTTT. This chain joins TRBV7-2 and TRBJ1-1, with a possible D match to TRBD1 (6 bases). Germline lookup yields CDR1 SGHTA and CDR2 FQGNSA. The V end lost 5 bases, the J end lost 1 base, and 11 bases lay between the germline ends. This CDR3 is built from 14 residues.

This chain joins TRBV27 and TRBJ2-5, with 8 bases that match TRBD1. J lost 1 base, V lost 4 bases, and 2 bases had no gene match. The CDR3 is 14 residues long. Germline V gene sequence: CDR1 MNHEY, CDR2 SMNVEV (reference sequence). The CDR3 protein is CASSYGQGQETQYF. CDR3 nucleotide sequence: TGTGCCAGCAGTTACGGACAGGGCCAAGAGACCCAGTACTTC.

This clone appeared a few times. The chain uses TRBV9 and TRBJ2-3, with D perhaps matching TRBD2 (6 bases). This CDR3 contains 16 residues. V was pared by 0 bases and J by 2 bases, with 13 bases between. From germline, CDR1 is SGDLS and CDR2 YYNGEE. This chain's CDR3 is CASSVEAGRTTDTQYF. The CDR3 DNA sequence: TGTGCCAGCAGCGTAGAAGCGGGCAGAACCACAGATACGCAGTATTTT.

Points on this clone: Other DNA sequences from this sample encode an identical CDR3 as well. In DNA form, the CDR3 reads TGTGCCAGCAGCTCCACAGGTAACACTGAAGCTTTCTTT. It codes for CASSSTGNTEAFF. The V call is TRBV7-2, the J call TRBJ1-1; possibly TRBD1 for D (5 bases). Trimming removed 4 bases at V and 2 bases at J, with 8 bases between. The CDR3 extends over 13 amino acids. CDR1 is SGHTA and CDR2 is FQGNSA in the germline V gene.